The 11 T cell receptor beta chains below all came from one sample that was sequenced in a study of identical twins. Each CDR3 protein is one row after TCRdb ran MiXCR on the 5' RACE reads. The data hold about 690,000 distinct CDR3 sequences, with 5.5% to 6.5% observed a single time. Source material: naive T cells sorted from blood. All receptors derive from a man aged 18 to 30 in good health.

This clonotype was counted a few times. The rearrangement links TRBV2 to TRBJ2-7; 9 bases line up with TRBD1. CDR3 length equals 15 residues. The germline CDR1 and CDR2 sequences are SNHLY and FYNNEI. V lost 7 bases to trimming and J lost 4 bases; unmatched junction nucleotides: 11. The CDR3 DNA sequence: TGTGCCAGCAACCGACAGGGGGGGTTTTCGTACGAGCAGTACTTC. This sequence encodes CASNRQGGFSYEQYF.

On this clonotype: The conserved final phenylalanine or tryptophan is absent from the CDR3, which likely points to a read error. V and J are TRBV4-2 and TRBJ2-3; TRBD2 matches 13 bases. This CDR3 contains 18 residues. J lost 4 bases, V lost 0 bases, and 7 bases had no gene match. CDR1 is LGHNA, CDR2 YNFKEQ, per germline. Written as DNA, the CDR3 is TGTGCCAGCAGCCAAGAACCTACGGGACTAGCGGGACCAGATACGCAGTATTGT. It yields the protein CASSQEPTGLAGPDTQYC.

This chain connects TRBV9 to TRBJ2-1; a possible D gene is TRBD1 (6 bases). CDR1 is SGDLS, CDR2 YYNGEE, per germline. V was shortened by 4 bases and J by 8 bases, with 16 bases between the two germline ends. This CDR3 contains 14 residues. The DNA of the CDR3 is TGTGCCAGCAGCTACAGACAGGCTCGGGATGAGCAGTTCTTC. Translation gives CASSYRQARDEQFF. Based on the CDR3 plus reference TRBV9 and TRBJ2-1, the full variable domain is DSGVTQTPKHLITATGQRVTLRCSPRSGDLSVYWYQQSLDQGLQFLIQYYNGEERAKGNILERFSAQQFPDLHSELNLSSLELGDSALYFCASSYRQARDEQFFGPGTRLTVL.

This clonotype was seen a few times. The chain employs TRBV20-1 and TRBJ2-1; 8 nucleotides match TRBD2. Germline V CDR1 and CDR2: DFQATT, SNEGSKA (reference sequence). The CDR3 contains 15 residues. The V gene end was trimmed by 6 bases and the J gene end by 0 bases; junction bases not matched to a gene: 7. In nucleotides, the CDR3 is TGCAGTGCCGTGGATAGCGGGAACTCCTACAATGAGCAGTTCTTC. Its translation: CSAVDSGNSYNEQFF.

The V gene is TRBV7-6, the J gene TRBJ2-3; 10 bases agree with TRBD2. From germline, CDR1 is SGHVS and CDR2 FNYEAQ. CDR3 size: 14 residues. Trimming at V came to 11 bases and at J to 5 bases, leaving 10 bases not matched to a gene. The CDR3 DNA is TGTGCCGGGGGAGAGCTAGCGGGAGAAGATACGCAGTATTTT. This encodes CAGGELAGEDTQYF. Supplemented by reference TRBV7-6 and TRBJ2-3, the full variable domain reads GAGVSQSPRYKVTKRGQDVALRCDPISGHVSLYWYRQALGQGPEFLTYFNYEAQQDKSGLPNDRFSAERPEGSISTLTIQRTEQRDSAMYRCAGGELAGEDTQYFGPGTRLTVL.

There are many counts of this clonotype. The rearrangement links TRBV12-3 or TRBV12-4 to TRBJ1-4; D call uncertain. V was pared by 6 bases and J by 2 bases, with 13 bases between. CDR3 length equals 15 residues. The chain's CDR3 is CASRKTLGTNEKLFF. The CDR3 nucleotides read TGTGCCAGCAGAAAAACCCTAGGGACTAATGAAAAACTGTTTTTT.

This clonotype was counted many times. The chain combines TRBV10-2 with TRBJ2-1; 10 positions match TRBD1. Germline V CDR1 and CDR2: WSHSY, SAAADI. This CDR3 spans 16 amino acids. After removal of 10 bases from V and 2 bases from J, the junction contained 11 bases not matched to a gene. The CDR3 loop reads CAIGTGATRAYNEQFF. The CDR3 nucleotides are TGCGCCATAGGGACAGGGGCCACCCGGGCCTACAATGAGCAGTTCTTC.

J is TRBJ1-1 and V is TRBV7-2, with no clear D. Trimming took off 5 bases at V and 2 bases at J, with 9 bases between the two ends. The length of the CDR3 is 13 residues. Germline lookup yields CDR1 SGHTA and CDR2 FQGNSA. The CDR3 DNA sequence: TGTGCCAGCAGCGATGACCGCAACACTGAAGCTTTCTTT. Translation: CASSDDRNTEAFF.

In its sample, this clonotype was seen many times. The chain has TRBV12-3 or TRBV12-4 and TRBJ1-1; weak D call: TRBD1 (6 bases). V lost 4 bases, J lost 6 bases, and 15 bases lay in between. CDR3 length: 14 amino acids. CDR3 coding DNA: TGTGCCAGCAGTTCCCATACAGGGAGGCCTGAAGCTTTCTTT. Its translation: CASSSHTGRPEAFF.

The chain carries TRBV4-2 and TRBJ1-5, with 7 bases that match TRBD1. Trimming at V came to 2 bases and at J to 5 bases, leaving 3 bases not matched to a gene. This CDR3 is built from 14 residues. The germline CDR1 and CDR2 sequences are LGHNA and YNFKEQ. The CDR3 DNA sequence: TGTGCCAGCAGCCAAAGGGACAGCGATCAGCCCCAGCATTTT. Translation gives CASSQRDSDQPQHF.

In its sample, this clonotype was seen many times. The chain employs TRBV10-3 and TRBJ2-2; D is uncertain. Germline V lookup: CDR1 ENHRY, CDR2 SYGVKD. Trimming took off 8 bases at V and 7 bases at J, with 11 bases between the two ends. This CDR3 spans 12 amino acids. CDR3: CAISDLYGELFF. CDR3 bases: TGTGCCATCTCCGACCTTTACGGGGAGCTGTTTTTT.